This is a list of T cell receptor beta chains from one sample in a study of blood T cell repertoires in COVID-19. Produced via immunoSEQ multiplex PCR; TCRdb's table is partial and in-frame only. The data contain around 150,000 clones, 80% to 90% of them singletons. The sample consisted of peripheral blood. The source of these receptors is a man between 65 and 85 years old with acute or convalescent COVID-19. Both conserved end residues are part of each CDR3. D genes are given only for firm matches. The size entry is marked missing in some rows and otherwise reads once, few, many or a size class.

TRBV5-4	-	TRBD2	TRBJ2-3	CASSLGLAVDTQYF	TGTGCCAGCAGCCTCGGACTAGCGGTAGATACGCAGTATTTT
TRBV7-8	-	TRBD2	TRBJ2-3	CASSLEGGTSGWTDTQYF	TGTGCCAGCAGCTTAGAAGGTGGGACTAGCGGTTGGACAGATACGCAGTATTTT
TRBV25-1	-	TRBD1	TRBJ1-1	CASSEYGSGQGRAFF	TGTGCCAGCAGTGAATATGGAAGTGGACAGGGGCGAGCTTTCTTT
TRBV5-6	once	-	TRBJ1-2	CASSLVAGGGYTF	TGTGCCAGCAGCTTGGTAGCAGGAGGCGGCTACACCTTC
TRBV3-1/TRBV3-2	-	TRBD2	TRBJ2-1	CASRQAGTGQFF	TGTGCCAGCAGACAAGCGGGAACGGGGCAGTTCTTC
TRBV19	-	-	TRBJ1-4	CASSLPGQNEKLFF	TGTGCCAGTAGTCTACCTGGACAGAATGAAAAACTGTTTTTT
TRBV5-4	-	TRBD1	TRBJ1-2	CASSVTGDGYTF	TGTGCCAGCAGCGTAACAGGGGACGGCTACACCTTC
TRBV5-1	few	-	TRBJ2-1	CASTGFNEQFF	TGCGCCAGCACAGGTTTCAATGAGCAGTTCTTC
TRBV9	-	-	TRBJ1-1	CASSVDNSNTEAFF	TGTGCCAGCAGCGTAGATAACAGTAACACTGAAGCTTTCTTT
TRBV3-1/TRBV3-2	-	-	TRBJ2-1	CASSPEPTVNEQFF	TGTGCCAGCAGTCCCGAACCGACAGTCAATGAGCAGTTCTTC
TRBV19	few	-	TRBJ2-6	CASSDRTSSGANVLTF	TGTGCCAGTAGTGACAGGACGAGCTCTGGGGCCAACGTCCTGACTTTC
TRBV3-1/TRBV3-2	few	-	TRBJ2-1	CASSQEGRSYNEQFF	TGTGCCAGCAGCCAAGAAGGGAGATCCTACAATGAGCAGTTCTTC
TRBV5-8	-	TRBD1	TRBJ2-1	CASSLQGGWSDEQFF	TGTGCCAGCAGCTTGCAAGGGGGCTGGTCGGATGAGCAGTTCTTC
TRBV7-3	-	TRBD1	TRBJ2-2	CASSSLHRGNTGELFF	TGTGCCAGCAGCTCTCTACACAGGGGGAACACCGGGGAGCTGTTTTTT
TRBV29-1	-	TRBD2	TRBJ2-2	CSVETSGGGELFF	TGCAGCGTTGAAACTAGCGGTGGCGGGGAGCTGTTTTTT
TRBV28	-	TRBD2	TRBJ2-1	CASSLGGSGSNEQFF	TGTGCCAGCAGTTTAGGCGGTAGCGGGAGCAATGAGCAGTTCTTC
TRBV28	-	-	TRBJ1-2	CASSPTLQDDGYTF	TGTGCCAGCAGTCCCACTCTACAGGACGATGGCTACACCTTC
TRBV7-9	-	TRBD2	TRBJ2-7	CATGLAGGYSEQYF	TGTGCCACAGGACTAGCGGGAGGGTATTCCGAGCAGTACTTC
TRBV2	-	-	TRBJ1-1	CASTVNTEAFF	TGTGCCAGCACCGTGAACACTGAAGCTTTCTTT
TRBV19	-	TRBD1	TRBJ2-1	CASSDRGFYNEQFF	TGTGCCAGTAGTGACAGGGGTTTCTACAATGAGCAGTTCTTC
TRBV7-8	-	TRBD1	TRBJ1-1	CASSLAGTGVNTEAFF	TGTGCCAGCAGCTTAGCGGGGACAGGGGTGAACACTGAAGCTTTCTTT
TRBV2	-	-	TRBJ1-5	CASRPGEGTQPQHF	TGTGCCAGCAGGCCGGGGGAGGGCACTCAGCCCCAGCATTTT
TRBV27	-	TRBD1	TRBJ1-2	CASSPWTGSADGYTF	TGTGCCAGCAGTCCATGGACAGGGTCAGCGGATGGCTACACCTTC
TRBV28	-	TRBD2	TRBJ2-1	CASSVTSGGSYNEQFF	TGTGCCAGCAGTGTGACTAGCGGGGGCTCCTACAATGAGCAGTTCTTC
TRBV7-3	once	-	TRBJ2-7	CASSLTDGQTREYSYEQYF	TGTGCCAGCAGCTTAACGGACGGGCAGACCCGGGAGTACTCCTACGAGCAGTACTTC
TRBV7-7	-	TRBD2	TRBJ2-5	CASSIAGGPQETQYF	TGTGCTAGCTCAATAGCGGGAGGTCCTCAAGAGACCCAGTACTTC
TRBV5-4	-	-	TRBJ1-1	CASSRANTEAFF	TGTGCCAGCAGCCGCGCGAACACTGAAGCTTTCTTT
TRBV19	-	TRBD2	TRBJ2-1	CASSIKASGRTHEQFF	TGTGCCAGTAGTATAAAAGCTAGCGGGAGGACCCATGAGCAGTTCTTC
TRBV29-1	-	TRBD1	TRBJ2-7	CSVGRDRGYEQYF	TGCAGCGTTGGTCGGGACAGAGGCTACGAGCAGTACTTC
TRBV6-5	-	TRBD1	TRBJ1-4	CASSPTTGIGEKLFF	TGTGCCAGCAGTCCCACGACAGGGATAGGTGAAAAACTGTTTTTT
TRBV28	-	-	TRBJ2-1	CASSTTGRGSYNEQFF	TGTGCCAGCAGTACCACTGGCAGGGGCAGCTACAATGAGCAGTTCTTC
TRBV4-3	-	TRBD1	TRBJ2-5	CASSQDWQGEETQYF	TGCGCCAGCAGCCAAGACTGGCAGGGGGAAGAGACCCAGTACTTC
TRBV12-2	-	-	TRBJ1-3	CASRLWTGEQLLLRAGNTIYF	TGTGCAAGTCGCTTATGGACAGGGGAGCAACTATTACTTCGCGCTGGAAACACCATATATTTT
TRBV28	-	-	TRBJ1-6	CASSGETYNSPLHF	TGTGCCAGCTCCGGGGAGACCTATAATTCACCCCTCCACTTT
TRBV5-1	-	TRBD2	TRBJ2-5	CASSAGTSGIETQYF	TGCGCCAGCAGCGCCGGGACTAGCGGGATTGAGACCCAGTACTTC
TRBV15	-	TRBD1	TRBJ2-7	CATSRENPGTGVYEQYF	TGTGCCACCAGCAGGGAAAATCCCGGGACAGGGGTTTACGAGCAGTACTTC
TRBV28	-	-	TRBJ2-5	CASSLGAETQYF	TGTGCCAGCAGTTTAGGTGCGGAGACCCAGTACTTC
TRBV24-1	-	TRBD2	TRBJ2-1	CATSDPGTSGRGSSRDEQFF	TGTGCCACCAGTGATCCCGGGACTAGCGGGAGAGGCTCCTCTAGGGATGAGCAGTTCTTC
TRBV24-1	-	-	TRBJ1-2	CATSDPRTVYGYTF	TGTGCCACCAGTGATCCCCGGACTGTCTATGGCTACACCTTC
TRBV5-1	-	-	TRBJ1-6	CASSSQGTSNSPLHF	TGCGCCAGCAGCTCGCAGGGTACGAGTAATTCACCCCTCCACTTT
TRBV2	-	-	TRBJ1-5	CASSALLSNQPQHF	TGTGCCAGCAGTGCCCTTCTTAGCAATCAGCCCCAGCATTTT
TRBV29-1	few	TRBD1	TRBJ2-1	CSVVEGQSYNEQFF	TGCAGCGTTGTCGAGGGACAGTCTTACAATGAGCAGTTCTTC
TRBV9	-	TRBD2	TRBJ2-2	CASSGHPAGGMVGELFF	TGTGCCAGCAGCGGGCACCCAGCGGGAGGAATGGTCGGGGAGCTGTTTTTT
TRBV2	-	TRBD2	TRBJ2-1	CASSERSLAGTNEQFF	TGTGCCAGCAGTGAAAGGTCGCTAGCGGGGACTAATGAGCAGTTCTTC
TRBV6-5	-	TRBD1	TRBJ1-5	CASSTGGNQPQHF	TGTGCCAGCAGCACAGGGGGCAATCAGCCCCAGCATTTT
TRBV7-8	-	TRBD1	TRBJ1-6	CASSVGTDNSPLHF	TGTGCCAGCAGCGTCGGGACAGATAATTCACCCCTCCACTTT
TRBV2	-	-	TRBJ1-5	CASSESRGPNQPQHF	TGTGCCAGCAGTGAATCCAGGGGCCCCAATCAGCCCCAGCATTTT
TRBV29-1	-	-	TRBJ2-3	CSVEGTSTDTQYF	TGCAGCGTTGAAGGCACTAGCACAGATACGCAGTATTTT
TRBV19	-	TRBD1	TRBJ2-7	CASSTRTGDYEQYF	TGTGCCAGTAGTACCCGGACAGGGGACTACGAGCAGTACTTC
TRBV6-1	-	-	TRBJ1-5	CASSELGARGTNQPQHF	TGTGCCAGCAGTGAACTGGGGGCAAGGGGGACAAATCAGCCCCAGCATTTT
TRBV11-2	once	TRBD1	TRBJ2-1	CASSFQGAPEDEQFF	TGTGCCAGCAGCTTCCAGGGGGCACCCGAGGATGAGCAGTTCTTC
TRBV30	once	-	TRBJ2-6	CAYSGANVLTF	TGTGCCTATAGTGGGGCCAACGTCCTGACTTTC
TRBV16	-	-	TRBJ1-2	CASSQLSSGYGYTF	TGTGCCAGCAGCCAATTGTCTTCGGGGTATGGCTACACCTTC
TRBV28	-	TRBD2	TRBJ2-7	CASSPMALAGAEQYF	TGTGCCAGCAGCCCGATGGCCCTAGCGGGAGCCGAGCAGTACTTC
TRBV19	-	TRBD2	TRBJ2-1	CASSMETSGNNEQFF	TGTGCCAGTAGTATGGAAACTAGCGGGAACAATGAGCAGTTCTTC
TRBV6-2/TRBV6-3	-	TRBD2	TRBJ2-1	CASSNSGRGNNEQFF	TGTGCCAGCAGCAATAGCGGGAGGGGGAACAATGAGCAGTTCTTC
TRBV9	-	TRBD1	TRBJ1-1	CASSVVGTDTEAFF	TGTGCCAGCAGCGTAGTGGGGACAGACACTGAAGCTTTCTTT
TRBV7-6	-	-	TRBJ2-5	CASSLSHGVETQYF	TGTGCCAGCAGCTTAAGTCACGGAGTAGAGACCCAGTACTTC